The rows below give T cell receptor beta chains drawn from one sample of a study of shared T cell receptors in the human thymus. Assay: immunoSEQ multiplex PCR; the TCRdb copy retains only in-frame clones and omits some. The sample lists 600,000 or so clones; 80% to 90% were seen once. The sample also formed part of further work on human thymus T cells.

The sequenced sample consisted of thymocytes. These receptors came from a boy in the first two years of life with a congenital heart defect. Both conserved end residues are trimmed from each CDR3. The order of the fields is V gene, J gene, CDR3 protein.

V: TRBV13; J: TRBJ1-2; CDR3: ASSLRVTGTNYGYT
V: TRBV5-1; J: TRBJ2-1; CDR3: ASKAGASSYNEQF
V: TRBV7-9; J: TRBJ2-1; CDR3: ASDSGTSAYNEQF
V: TRBV5-6; J: TRBJ2-1; CDR3: AILLRYNEQF
V: TRBV30; J: TRBJ2-7; CDR3: AWSQFRVLDYEQY
V: TRBV5-1; J: TRBJ2-5; CDR3: ASSAGDRGAETQY
V: TRBV30; J: TRBJ2-1; CDR3: AWRGLGDNEQF
V: TRBV28; J: TRBJ2-3; CDR3: ASPKRQAGALLSPHRTQY
V: TRBV6-1; J: TRBJ1-2; CDR3: ASSVFRGWCYGYT
V: TRBV4-3; J: TRBJ2-1; CDR3: ASSTKSGQIPNEQF
V: TRBV4-3; J: TRBJ2-7; CDR3: ASSQDKRPGLANHEQY
V: TRBV29-1; J: TRBJ1-3; CDR3: SAGDTVSGNTIY
V: TRBV28; J: TRBJ2-3; CDR3: ASRDPEGGTNTDTQY
V: TRBV30; J: TRBJ1-4; CDR3: ALRTGLDEKLF
V: TRBV28; J: TRBJ1-2; CDR3: ASSPRDSAEAGYGYT
V: TRBV12-5; J: TRBJ2-7; CDR3: ASGLTGLAGRNEQY
V: TRBV7-9; J: TRBJ1-2; CDR3: ASSAGQGAGVDGYT
V: TRBV18; J: TRBJ1-2; CDR3: ASSPGRDRVYGYT
V: TRBV15; J: TRBJ1-1; CDR3: ATSSKTGVVGAF
V: TRBV2; J: TRBJ2-7; CDR3: ASSVDDRHYEQY
V: TRBV10-3; J: TRBJ2-3; CDR3: AIRGQGNTDTQY
V: TRBV18; J: TRBJ2-1; CDR3: ASSPNTSGRAGSYNEQF
V: TRBV11-2; J: TRBJ1-2; CDR3: ASSLLPQGIGYT
V: TRBV9; J: TRBJ2-2; CDR3: ASSAPTRTSGISNTGELF
V: TRBV5-6; J: TRBJ2-1; CDR3: ASSLEGLAGRNEQF
V: TRBV28; J: TRBJ2-7; CDR3: ASSLPSGGLAATYEQY
V: TRBV27; J: TRBJ2-1; CDR3: ASSPRTNSFDEQF
V: TRBV4-2; J: TRBJ2-7; CDR3: ASSQAMGPPHEQY
V: TRBV19; J: TRBJ1-5; CDR3: ASSITGESNQPQH
V: TRBV28; J: TRBJ2-7; CDR3: ASSPDPTVVIYEQY
V: TRBV7-9; J: TRBJ1-1; CDR3: ASSELGQLEAF
V: TRBV19; J: TRBJ2-1; CDR3: ASSNPGSERPYNEQF
V: TRBV7-8; J: TRBJ1-1; CDR3: ASSEELDRYLRYTEAF
V: TRBV4-3; J: TRBJ1-3; CDR3: ASSQVSGGLRSGNTIY
V: TRBV12-5; J: TRBJ1-3; CDR3: ASTSVDRVHSGNTIY
V: TRBV10-3; J: TRBJ2-7; CDR3: AISAGNEQY
V: TRBV29-1; J: TRBJ2-3; CDR3: SVEDFEGTQY
V: TRBV9; J: TRBJ2-2; CDR3: ASSVGHRATGELF
V: TRBV6-5; J: TRBJ2-2; CDR3: ASSCRQASTGELF
V: TRBV30; J: TRBJ2-2; CDR3: AWSVVFSVGVDTGELF
V: TRBV9; J: TRBJ2-1; CDR3: ASSVPSDRSNNEQF